The 15 T cell receptor beta chains below were found in one sample sequenced in a study of T cells expressing NK-cell markers. TCRdb re-called the 5' RACE reads and catalogs CDR3 proteins one per entry, DNA excluded. The listing contains 250,000 to 300,000 distinct CDR3 sequences. Sequenced material: blood T cells: a sorted CD56 or NKG2C T cell subset, CD4+ or CD8+ T cells, or bulk PBMC T cells (not recorded which). The source is a man aged 18 to 29 in good health.

The chain has TRBV24-1 and TRBJ2-1; TCRdb's D call, TRBD1, is unchecked because there is no DNA. There are 16 residues in the CDR3. CDR1 is KGHDR and CDR2 is SFDVKD in the germline V gene. The CDR3 loop is CATSDQGPGHNNEQFF.

The CDR3 protein is CASSFGGAPGVGELFF. The J gene is TRBJ2-2, the V gene TRBV28; the TCRdb call, TRBD1, lacks DNA for checking. Germline values: CDR1 MDHEN, CDR2 SYDVKM. The CDR3 loop spans 16 amino acids.

The J gene is TRBJ2-3, the V gene TRBV18; TCRdb's assignment of TRBD1 cannot be checked, as there is no DNA. This CDR3 has 15 residues. Per germline, CDR1 KGHSH and CDR2 LQKENI. The CDR3 reads CASYGTGMSTDTQYF.

The V call is TRBV20-1, the J call TRBJ2-5; lacking DNA, the TRBD2 call made by TCRdb goes unchecked. CDR3 length: 17 residues. In germline, CDR1 is DFQATT, CDR2 SNEGSKA (reference sequence). The CDR3 is CSARAFTSNIRQETQYF.

The CDR3 reads CASSNGRGSYEQYF. The chain couples TRBV7-9 to TRBJ2-7. Germline lookup yields CDR1 SEHNR and CDR2 FQNEAQ (reference sequence). The CDR3 is 14 amino acids.

V is TRBV24-1 and J is TRBJ2-2. Germline CDR1 and CDR2: KGHDR and SFDVKD. This CDR3 contains 13 residues. The CDR3 sequence is CATSALTTGELFF.

V and J are TRBV6-4 and TRBJ1-1; the TRBD1 assignment by TCRdb is unverifiable without DNA. The CDR3 has 13 residues. Germline V gene data show CDR1 as MRHNA and CDR2 as SNTAGT. CDR3 residues: CASSPTGGLGAFF.

This sequence joins TRBV7-2 and TRBJ1-1. There are 12 residues in the CDR3. CDR1 is SGHTA and CDR2 is FQGNSA in the germline V gene. This CDR3 is CASSLARREAFF. Supplemented by reference TRBV7-2 and TRBJ1-1, the full variable domain reads GAGVSQSPSNKVTEKGKDVELRCDPISGHTALYWYRQSLGQGLEFLIYFQGNSAPDKSGLPSDRFSAERTGGSVSTLTIQRTQQEDSAVYLCASSLARREAFFGQGTRLTVV.

V gene TRBV27 combines with J gene TRBJ2-5; TCRdb's D call, TRBD2, is unchecked because there is no DNA. The CDR3 length is 15 residues. Looked up from germline, CDR1 is MNHEY and CDR2 is SMNVEV (reference sequence). CDR3: CASSRGLIGPETQYF.

V and J are TRBV4-2 and TRBJ1-6. CDR1 and CDR2 from the germline V gene are LGHNA and YNFKEQ. The CDR3 length is 16 residues. CDR3 residues: CASSQRRTGENSPLHF.

This rearrangement joins TRBV29-1 to TRBJ2-1; TCRdb's D call, TRBD2, is unchecked because there is no DNA. The germline V gene has CDR1 SQVTM and CDR2 ANQGSEA. This CDR3 is 13 amino acids long. The CDR3 is CSVGPSVHNEQFF.

This chain links TRBV20-1 with TRBJ2-2. This CDR3 has 13 residues. The V gene's germline CDR1 is DFQATT and CDR2 SNEGSKA (reference sequence). The CDR3 sequence is CSARDYYTGELFF.

J is TRBJ2-3 and V is TRBV7-2; lacking DNA, the TRBD2 call made by TCRdb goes unchecked. There are 18 residues in the CDR3. Looked up from germline, CDR1 is SGHTA and CDR2 is FQGNSA. The chain's CDR3 is CASSLGRTSGRRSDTQYF.

CDR3: CASSPTGSGTEAFF. The genes are TRBV18 and TRBJ1-1; TCRdb outputs TRBD1, but without DNA this stays unchecked. CDR1 is KGHSH and CDR2 is LQKENI in the germline V gene. CDR3 length: 14 residues. The full variable domain, with the rest looked up from reference TRBV18 and TRBJ1-1, is NAGVMQNPRHLVRRRGQEARLRCSPMKGHSHVYWYRQLPEEGLKFMVYLQKENIIDESGMPKERFSAEFPKEGPSILRIQQVVRGDSAAYFCASSPTGSGTEAFFGQGTRLTVV.

The J gene is TRBJ2-1, the V gene TRBV13. CDR3 size: 14 residues. The V gene's germline CDR1 is PRHDT and CDR2 FYEKMQ (reference sequence). CDR3 amino acids: CASSFGGSDNEQFF.